This section outlines one T cell receptor (beta chain) sequence together with its context. Germline lookup yields CDR1 MNHEY and CDR2 SMNVEV (reference sequence). With 6 bases clipped from V and 5 bases from J, the junction kept 10 bases outside the gene matches. This CDR3 comprises 15 residues. These data originate in a study of blood T cell repertoires in COVID-19. Turning to the study itself: The study drew acute and convalescent COVID-19 samples from the United States, Italy and Spain. In each case, the material was cDNA or gDNA derived from T cells, B-cell-depleted T cells, or PBMCs.

Sequencing used immunoSEQ multiplex PCR; TCRdb keeps in-frame clones, though not all of them. The sample shows 200,000 to 250,000 clones, approximately 88% of them seen only once. Seattle researchers signed up patients amid active infection and tracked them longitudinally. V and J are TRBV27 and TRBJ2-5; TRBD1 agrees at 9 bases. The origin of this receptor is a woman in her 30s with COVID-19, enrolled during active disease. The sample comprised peripheral blood. This CDR3 is CASSRRDRALETQYF. DNA for the CDR3: TGTGCCAGCAGCCGCCGGGACAGGGCTTTGGAGACCCAGTACTTC.